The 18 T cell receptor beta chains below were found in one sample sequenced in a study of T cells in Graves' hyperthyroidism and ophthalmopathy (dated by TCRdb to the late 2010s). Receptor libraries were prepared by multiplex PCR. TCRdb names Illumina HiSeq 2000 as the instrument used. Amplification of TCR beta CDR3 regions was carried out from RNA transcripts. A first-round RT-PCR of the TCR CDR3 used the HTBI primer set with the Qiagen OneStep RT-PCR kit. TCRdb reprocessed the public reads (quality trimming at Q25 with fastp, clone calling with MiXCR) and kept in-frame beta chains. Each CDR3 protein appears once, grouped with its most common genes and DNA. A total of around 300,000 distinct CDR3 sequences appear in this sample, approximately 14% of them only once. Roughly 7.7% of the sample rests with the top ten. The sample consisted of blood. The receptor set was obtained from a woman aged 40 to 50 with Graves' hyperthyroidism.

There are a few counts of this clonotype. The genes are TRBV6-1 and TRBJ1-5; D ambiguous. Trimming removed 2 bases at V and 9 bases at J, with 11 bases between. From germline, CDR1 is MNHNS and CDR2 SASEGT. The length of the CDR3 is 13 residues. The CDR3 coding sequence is TGTGCCAGCAGTGAAACTAACCCCAGGCCCCAGCATTTT. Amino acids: CASSETNPRPQHF.

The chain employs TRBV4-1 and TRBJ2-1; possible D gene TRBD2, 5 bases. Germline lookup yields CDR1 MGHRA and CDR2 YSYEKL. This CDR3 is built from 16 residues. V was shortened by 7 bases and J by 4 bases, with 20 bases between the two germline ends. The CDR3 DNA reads TGCGCCAGCACCCCGACAAATCGGGGATGGTACAATGAGCAGTTCTTC. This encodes CASTPTNRGWYNEQFF.

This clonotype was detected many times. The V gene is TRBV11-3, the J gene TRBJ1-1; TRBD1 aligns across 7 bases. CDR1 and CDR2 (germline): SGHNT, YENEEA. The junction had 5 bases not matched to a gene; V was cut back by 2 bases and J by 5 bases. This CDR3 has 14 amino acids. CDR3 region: CASSLIGGRTEAFF. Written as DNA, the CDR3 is TGTGCCAGCAGCTTAATAGGGGGCCGGACTGAAGCTTTCTTT.

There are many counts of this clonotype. The CDR3 DNA reads TGTGCCAGCAGTGGAAGGACAGCGAGCAATCAGCCCCAGCATTTT. Translated, it gives CASSGRTASNQPQHF. The rearrangement links TRBV28 to TRBJ1-5; TRBD1 is a possible D gene (6 bases). The V and J ends lost 5 bases and 1 base respectively, with 12 bases between them. Germline CDR1 reads MDHEN; CDR2 reads SYDVKM. This CDR3 comprises 15 residues.

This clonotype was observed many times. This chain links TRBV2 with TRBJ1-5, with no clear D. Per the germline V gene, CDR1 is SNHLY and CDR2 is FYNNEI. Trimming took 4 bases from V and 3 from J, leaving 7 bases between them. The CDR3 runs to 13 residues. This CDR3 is CASSVQANQPQHF. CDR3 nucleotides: TGTGCCAGCAGTGTTCAGGCCAATCAGCCCCAGCATTTT.

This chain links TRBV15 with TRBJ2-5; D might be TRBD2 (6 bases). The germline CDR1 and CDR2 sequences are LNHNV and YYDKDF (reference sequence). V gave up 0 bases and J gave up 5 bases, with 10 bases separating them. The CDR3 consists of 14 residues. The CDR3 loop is CATSRETGRETQYF. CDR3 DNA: TGTGCCACCAGCAGAGAGACGGGGAGGGAGACCCAGTACTTC.

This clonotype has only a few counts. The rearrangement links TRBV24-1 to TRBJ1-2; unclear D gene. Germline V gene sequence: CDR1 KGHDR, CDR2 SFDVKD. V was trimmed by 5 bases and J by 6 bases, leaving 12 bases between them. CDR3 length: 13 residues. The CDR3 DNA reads TGTGCCACCAGTGTACCGGGCAGGAATGGCTACACCTTC. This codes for CATSVPGRNGYTF.

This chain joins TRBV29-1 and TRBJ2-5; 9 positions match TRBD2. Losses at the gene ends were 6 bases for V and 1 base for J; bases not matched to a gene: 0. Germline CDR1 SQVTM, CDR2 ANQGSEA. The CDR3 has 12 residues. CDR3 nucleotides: TGCAGCGTGGGACTAGCCCAAGAGACCCAGTACTTC. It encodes CSVGLAQETQYF.

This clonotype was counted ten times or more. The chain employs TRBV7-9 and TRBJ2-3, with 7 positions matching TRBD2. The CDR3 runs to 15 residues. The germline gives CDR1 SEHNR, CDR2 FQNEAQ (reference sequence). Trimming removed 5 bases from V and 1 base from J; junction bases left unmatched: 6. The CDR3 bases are TGTGCCAGCAGCACACCCAGCGGGGGCACAGATACGCAGTATTTT. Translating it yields CASSTPSGGTDTQYF.

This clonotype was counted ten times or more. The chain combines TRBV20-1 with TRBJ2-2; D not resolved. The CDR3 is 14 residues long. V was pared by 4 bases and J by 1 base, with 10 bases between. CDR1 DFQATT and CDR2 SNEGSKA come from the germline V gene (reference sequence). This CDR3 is CSAIVGENTGELFF. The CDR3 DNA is TGCAGTGCTATCGTCGGTGAGAACACCGGGGAGCTGTTTTTT.

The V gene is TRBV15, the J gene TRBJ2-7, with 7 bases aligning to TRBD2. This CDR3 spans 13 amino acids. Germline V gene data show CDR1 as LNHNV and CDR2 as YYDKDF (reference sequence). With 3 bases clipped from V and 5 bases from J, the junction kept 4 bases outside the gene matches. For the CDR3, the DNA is TGTGCCACCAGCAGGGCCGGGAGGAACGAGCAGTACTTC. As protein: CATSRAGRNEQYF.

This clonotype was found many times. The CDR3 spells CSVEEDYGYTF. The CDR3 bases are TGCAGCGTTGAAGAGGACTATGGCTACACCTTC. V usage is TRBV29-1 and J usage is TRBJ1-2; D uncertain. Germline values: CDR1 SQVTM, CDR2 ANQGSEA. This CDR3 has 11 residues. V dropped 0 bases and J dropped 3 bases, with 2 bases sitting between them.

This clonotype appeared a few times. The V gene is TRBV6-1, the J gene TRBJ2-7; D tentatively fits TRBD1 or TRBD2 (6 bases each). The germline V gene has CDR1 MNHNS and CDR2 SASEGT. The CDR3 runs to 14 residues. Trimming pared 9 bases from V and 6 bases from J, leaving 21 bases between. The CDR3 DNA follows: TGTGCCAGTTCTCCTACCGACACGGGGGCCGAGCAGTACTTC. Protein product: CASSPTDTGAEQYF.

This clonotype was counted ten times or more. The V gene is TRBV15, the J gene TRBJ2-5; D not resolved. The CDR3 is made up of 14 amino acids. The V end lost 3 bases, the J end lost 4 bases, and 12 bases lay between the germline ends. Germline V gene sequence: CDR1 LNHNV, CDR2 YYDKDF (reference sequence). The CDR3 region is CATSSRATGETQYF. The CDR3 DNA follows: TGTGCCACCAGCAGCCGGGCCACGGGAGAGACCCAGTACTTC.

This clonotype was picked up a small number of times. The CDR3 loop reads CAISASLSNQPQHF. The CDR3 bases are TGTGCCATCAGTGCCAGCCTTAGCAATCAGCCCCAGCATTTT. The rearrangement links TRBV10-3 to TRBJ1-5; no clear D gene. The CDR3 extends over 14 amino acids. V was pared by 4 bases and J by 0 bases, with 7 bases between. Germline values: CDR1 ENHRY, CDR2 SYGVKD.

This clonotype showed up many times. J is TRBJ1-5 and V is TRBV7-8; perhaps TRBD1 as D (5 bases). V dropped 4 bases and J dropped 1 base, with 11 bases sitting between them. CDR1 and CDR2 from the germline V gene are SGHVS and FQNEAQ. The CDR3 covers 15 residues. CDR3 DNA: TGTGCCAGCAGCTCGGGACCGGTAAGCAATCAGCCCCAGCATTTT. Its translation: CASSSGPVSNQPQHF.

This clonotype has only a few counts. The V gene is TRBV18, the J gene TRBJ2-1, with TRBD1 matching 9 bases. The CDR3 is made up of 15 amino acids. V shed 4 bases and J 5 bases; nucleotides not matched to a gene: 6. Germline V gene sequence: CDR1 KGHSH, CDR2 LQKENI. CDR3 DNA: TGTGCCAGCTCACTGGGACAGGGATCGGACAATGAGCAGTTCTTC. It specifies CASSLGQGSDNEQFF.

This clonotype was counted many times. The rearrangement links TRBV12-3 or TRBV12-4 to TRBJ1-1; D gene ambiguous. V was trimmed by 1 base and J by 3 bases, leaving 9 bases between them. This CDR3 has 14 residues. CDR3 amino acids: CASSLVGVDTEAFF. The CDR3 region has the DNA TGTGCCAGCAGTTTAGTCGGGGTCGACACTGAAGCTTTCTTT.